The 22 T cell receptor beta chains presented below share a single source sample, sequenced in a study of blood T cell repertoires in COVID-19. Generated by immunoSEQ multiplex PCR, the TCRdb table keeps only in-frame clones and is missing some. The sample records about 140,000 clones, 85% being singletons. What was sequenced was peripheral blood. All receptors come from a man in his forties or fifties with acute or convalescent COVID-19.

The CDR3 DNA sequence: TGCGCCAGCAGCCTACCCCCAACTAGCGGGGGGGGAGGAGATACGCAGTATTTT. Encoded protein: CASSLPPTSGGGGDTQYF. The chain couples TRBV5-1 to TRBJ2-3; 13 bases map to TRBD2. This CDR3 comprises 18 residues. Trimming cost V 4 bases and J 5 bases; bases outside gene matches: 13. Germline V gene lookup returns CDR1 SGHRS and CDR2 YFSETQ.

The chain recombines TRBV7-6 with TRBJ1-5, with D uncertain. CDR3 length: 15 amino acids. CDR1 and CDR2 from the germline V gene are SGHVS and FNYEAQ. V lost 2 bases and J 0 bases, leaving 8 bases between the germline ends. In DNA, the CDR3 is TGTGCCAGCAGCTTACGCTCGGGTAGCAATCAGCCCCAGCATTTT. Translating it yields CASSLRSGSNQPQHF.

The CDR3 loop is CSIRTGSGLTF. Here the CDR3 DNA reads TGCAGCATAAGGACAGGGTCGGGTCTCACCTTC. This chain uses TRBV29-1 with TRBJ1-2; the match to TRBD1 covers 8 bases. Germline V gene lookup returns CDR1 SQVTM and CDR2 ANQGSEA. The junction had 12 bases not matched to a gene; V was cut back by 8 bases and J by 13 bases. CDR3 length equals 11 residues.

V usage is TRBV7-3 and J usage is TRBJ2-2, with D tentatively TRBD2 (6 bases). CDR3 length: 17 amino acids. CDR1 and CDR2 (germline): SGHTA, FQGTGA. Trimming pared 5 bases from V and 2 bases from J, leaving 18 bases between. CDR3 amino acids: CASSPNGDFLNTGELFF. The CDR3 DNA reads TGTGCCAGCAGCCCGAACGGGGACTTTCTCAACACCGGGGAGCTGTTTTTT.

This chain links TRBV6-1 with TRBJ1-1; D ambiguous. CDR1 is MNHNS and CDR2 is SASEGT in the germline V gene. The V and J ends lost 4 bases and 2 bases respectively, with 11 bases between them. The CDR3 spans 14 residues. The CDR3 spells CASSVAGDNTEAFF. In DNA, the CDR3 is TGTGCCAGCAGTGTAGCAGGAGACAACACTGAAGCTTTCTTT.

This chain uses TRBV25-1 with TRBJ2-5; tentatively, D is TRBD1 (5 bases). The V gene's germline CDR1 is MGHDK and CDR2 SYGVNS. CDR3 length: 15 amino acids. Trimming took 2 bases from V and 1 from J, leaving 11 bases between them. The chain's CDR3 is CASSEGVGVQETQYF. The CDR3 DNA sequence: TGTGCCAGCAGTGAAGGGGTAGGGGTCCAAGAGACCCAGTACTTC. The full variable domain, its missing parts supplied by reference TRBV25-1 and TRBJ2-5, is EADIYQTPRYLVIGTGKKITLECSQTMGHDKMYWYQQDPGMELHLIHYSYGVNSTEKGDLSSESTVSRIRTEHFPLTLESARPSHTSQYLCASSEGVGVQETQYFGPGTRLLVL.

This clone has a handful of counts. The J gene is TRBJ1-3, the V gene TRBV9, with 9 bases that match TRBD1. The V and J ends lost 3 bases and 4 bases, in that order; junction bases with no gene match: 5. CDR3 size: 15 residues. Germline V gene data show CDR1 as SGDLS and CDR2 as YYNGEE. CDR3 sequence reads: CASSAGTGSGNTIYF. The CDR3, as DNA: TGTGCCAGCAGCGCCGGGACAGGGTCAGGAAACACCATATATTTT.

The chain employs TRBV11-2 and TRBJ2-3; TRBD2 matches at 9 bases. The germline CDR1 and CDR2 sequences are SGHAT and FQNNGV. This CDR3 comprises 14 residues. V lost 5 bases, J lost 1 base, and 1 base stayed unmatched. Here the CDR3 reads CASSRTSGTDTQYF. CDR3 DNA: TGTGCCAGCAGCCGGACTAGCGGCACAGATACGCAGTATTTT.

This chain links TRBV24-1 with TRBJ2-1; 7 bases agree with TRBD1. With V trimmed by 3 bases and J by 4 bases, 5 bases remained unmatched. This CDR3 contains 15 residues. The germline V gene encodes CDR1 KGHDR and CDR2 SFDVKD. The CDR3 sequence: CATSDMTQGYNEQFF. CDR3 nucleotide sequence: TGTGCCACCAGTGATATGACACAGGGGTACAATGAGCAGTTCTTC.

The V gene is TRBV4-1, the J gene TRBJ2-5; D perhaps matches TRBD2 (6 bases). The CDR3 runs to 15 residues. Germline lookup yields CDR1 MGHRA and CDR2 YSYEKL. V was pared by 4 bases and J by 0 bases, with 12 bases between. The CDR3 coding sequence is TGCGCCAGCAGCCTTTCCGGGACTTACCAAGAGACCCAGTACTTC. This translates into CASSLSGTYQETQYF.

The chain joins TRBV7-8 to TRBJ1-2; 8 bases are a match to TRBD1. Trimming cost V 5 bases and J 0 bases; bases outside gene matches: 11. The CDR3 consists of 17 residues. CDR1 and CDR2 from the germline V gene are SGHVS and FQNEAQ. The CDR3 here is CASSGHRDRTPNYGYTF. The CDR3 nucleotides read TGTGCCAGCAGCGGACACCGGGACAGGACTCCTAACTATGGCTACACCTTC.

This clone is a singleton in its sample. This chain connects TRBV5-1 to TRBJ2-7; D perhaps matches TRBD1 (5 bases). V was pared by 3 bases and J by 2 bases, with 9 bases between. CDR3 length equals 13 residues. Germline CDR1 is SGHRS and CDR2 is YFSETQ. CDR3 coding DNA: TGCGCCAGCAGCTCAGGGTCTACCTACGAGCAGTACTTC. Its translation is CASSSGSTYEQYF.

This sequence joins TRBV7-9 and TRBJ2-3, with 7 bases fitting TRBD2. There are 14 residues in the CDR3. The J segment lost 1 base and the V segment lost 6 bases, leaving 4 bases of the junction unmatched. CDR1 is SEHNR, CDR2 FQNEAQ, per germline (reference sequence). The CDR3 sequence is CASRLTSGTDTQYF. The CDR3 region has the DNA TGTGCCAGCAGGCTCACTAGCGGCACAGATACGCAGTATTTT.

The V call is TRBV4-1, the J call TRBJ2-5, with D perhaps matching TRBD2 (5 bases). The CDR3 covers 15 residues. Germline CDR1 and CDR2: MGHRA and YSYEKL. With 4 bases removed from V and 5 bases from J, the gap between germline ends came to 17 bases. The CDR3 sequence is CASSLQPGVGETQYF. The CDR3 DNA reads as TGCGCCAGCAGCCTCCAGCCCGGGGTGGGGGAGACCCAGTACTTC.

The V and J genes are TRBV6-2 or TRBV6-3 and TRBJ1-2; 7 bases are a match to TRBD1. Germline V CDR1 and CDR2: MNHEY, SVGEGT. Trimming removed 4 bases from V and 4 bases from J; junction bases left unmatched: 9. The CDR3 contains 15 residues. The DNA of the CDR3 is TGTGCCAGCAGTTTACCGGGACAGAGTTCCTATGGCTACACCTTC. Protein product: CASSLPGQSSYGYTF.

The genes are TRBV10-3 and TRBJ2-2; no clear D gene. CDR3 length: 13 residues. V was pared by 2 bases and J by 5 bases, with 6 bases between. Germline V gene lookup returns CDR1 ENHRY and CDR2 SYGVKD. The DNA for the CDR3 is TGTGCCATCAGTGAGACAGTAACCGGGGAGCTGTTTTTT. Translating it yields CAISETVTGELFF.

The sample holds one count of this clone. The chain is built from TRBV6-5 and TRBJ1-4; D gene ambiguous. V was trimmed by 1 base and J by 11 bases, leaving 14 bases between them. The CDR3 has 14 residues. Per the germline V gene, CDR1 is MNHEY and CDR2 is SVGAGI. The CDR3 here is CASSYWGEGRKLFF. Here the CDR3 DNA reads TGTGCCAGCAGTTACTGGGGTGAGGGAAGGAAACTGTTTTTT.

The gene calls are TRBV6-4 and TRBJ2-1; D possibly corresponds to TRBD2 (6 bases). The CDR3 is 15 amino acids. In germline, CDR1 is MRHNA, CDR2 SNTAGT. Trimming stripped 3 bases from V and 4 bases from J, with 13 bases between. The CDR3 DNA reads TGTGCCAGCAGTGAGGCTAGCGCAAATTACAATGAGCAGTTCTTC. Amino acids: CASSEASANYNEQFF.

The chain links TRBV7-6 to TRBJ1-3; D possibly corresponds to TRBD1 (6 bases). V was clipped by 5 bases and J by 0 bases, with 11 bases between them. This CDR3 has 15 residues. CDR1 is SGHVS, CDR2 FNYEAQ, per germline. The CDR3 loop reads CASSPPDSSGNTIYF. In nucleotides, the CDR3 is TGTGCCAGCAGCCCCCCGGACAGCTCTGGAAACACCATATATTTT.

This clone was picked up a small number of times. The chain combines TRBV6-5 with TRBJ1-1; no clear D gene. V was cut by 7 bases and J by 1 base, with 10 bases left in between. There are 13 residues in the CDR3. Germline values: CDR1 MNHEY, CDR2 SVGAGI. This CDR3 reads CASKASGNTEAFF. In nucleotides, the CDR3 is TGTGCCAGCAAGGCGTCAGGGAACACTGAAGCTTTCTTT.

V is TRBV6-5 and J is TRBJ1-2; D call uncertain. The germline gives CDR1 MNHEY, CDR2 SVGAGI. V lost 0 bases, J lost 0 bases, and 11 bases lay in between. CDR3 length: 16 amino acids. The CDR3 here is CASSYSVVGANYGYTF. The CDR3 DNA follows: TGTGCCAGCAGTTACTCTGTTGTAGGAGCTAACTATGGCTACACCTTC.

This chain uses TRBV5-6 with TRBJ1-1; a weak D match, TRBD1 (6 bases). The CDR3 has 16 amino acids. Germline V gene lookup returns CDR1 SGHDT and CDR2 YYEEEE. V shed 2 bases and J shed 6 bases, with 20 bases lying between them. The CDR3 is CASSFWDRGARAEAFF. The CDR3 DNA sequence: TGTGCCAGCAGCTTTTGGGATCGGGGGGCTAGGGCTGAAGCTTTCTTT.